This entry lists 18 T cell receptor beta chains sequenced from one sample in a study of OX40 agonist ivuxolimab in advanced cancers. Clones were sequenced by immunoSEQ multiplex PCR, and TCRdb holds only the in-frame ones, with some missing. The top ten hold approximately 0.3% of the sample, which has about 89,000 clones, approximately 91% seen once. The sample consisted of CD4+ or CD8+ T cells sorted from blood, taken in a trial of the OX40 agonist ivuxolimab. These receptors were taken from an adult with an advanced solid tumor such as melanoma, head and neck, liver or kidney cancer.

The chain couples TRBV2 to TRBJ2-5; 14 nucleotides match TRBD2. The CDR3 has 15 residues. Germline values: CDR1 SNHLY, CDR2 FYNNEI. J was trimmed by 11 bases and V by 4 bases; bases with no gene match: 9. The CDR3 is CASSGWGLAGAHQYF. CDR3 bases: TGTGCCAGCAGTGGGTGGGGACTAGCGGGGGCTCATCAGTACTTC.

The rearrangement joins TRBV9 to TRBJ2-1; TRBD1 matches 9 bases. V was pared by 0 bases and J by 6 bases, with 4 bases of the junction left unmatched. Germline loops: CDR1 SGDLS, CDR2 YYNGEE. This CDR3 is built from 15 residues. The CDR3 spells CASSVVGQGSNEQFF. CDR3 sequence (DNA): TGTGCCAGCAGCGTAGTCGGACAGGGGAGCAATGAGCAGTTCTTC.

The chain is built from TRBV27 and TRBJ1-4; no reliable D call. The V gene lost 6 bases and the J gene lost 8 bases, with 16 bases spanning the gap. The germline V gene encodes CDR1 MNHEY and CDR2 SMNVEV (reference sequence). The CDR3 runs to 14 residues. CDR3 amino acids: CASSSGGVAEKLFF. Written as DNA, the CDR3 is TGTGCCAGCAGCTCGGGTGGGGTAGCGGAAAAACTGTTTTTT.

This clone was recorded once. The chain links TRBV19 to TRBJ2-1; 11 nucleotides match TRBD2. CDR1 and CDR2 (germline): LNHDA, SQIVND (reference sequence). The CDR3 sequence is 19 residues long. V lost 6 bases, J lost 4 bases, and 17 bases stayed unmatched. The DNA for the CDR3 is TGTGCCAGTAGCCCGCTAACGGCCTTAGCGGGGGGGCGTTACAATGAGCAGTTCTTC. It is translated as CASSPLTALAGGRYNEQFF.

V and J are TRBV5-1 and TRBJ1-4, with D maybe TRBD1 (6 bases). Looked up from germline, CDR1 is SGHRS and CDR2 is YFSETQ. This CDR3 spans 14 amino acids. V was shortened by 6 bases and J by 4 bases, with 13 bases between the two germline ends. The CDR3 loop reads CASTEQGNNEKLFF. The CDR3 DNA sequence: TGCGCCAGCACAGAACAGGGTAATAATGAAAAACTGTTTTTT.

This sequence joins TRBV7-2 and TRBJ1-6; 7 bases line up with TRBD1. Trimming removed 2 bases from V and 7 bases from J; junction bases left unmatched: 14. This CDR3 spans 18 amino acids. The germline V gene has CDR1 SGHTA and CDR2 FQGNSA. The DNA of the CDR3 is TGTGCCAGCAGCTTAACCCAGGGGGGGGTTTGGGAAAATTCACCCCTCCACTTT. Protein: CASSLTQGGVWENSPLHF.

The sample holds one count of this clone. J is TRBJ1-6 and V is TRBV4-1; D is ambiguous. V was shortened by 0 bases and J by 9 bases, with 9 bases between the two germline ends. The CDR3 has 14 amino acids. Germline V gives CDR1 MGHRA, CDR2 YSYEKL. CDR3 in amino acids: CASSQEMGSSPLHF. CDR3 DNA: TGCGCCAGCAGCCAAGAAATGGGCAGTTCACCCCTCCACTTT.

V usage is TRBV9 and J usage is TRBJ2-3; 11 positions agree with TRBD2. Germline CDR1 and CDR2: SGDLS and YYNGEE. The CDR3 is made up of 19 amino acids. V shed 3 bases and J 3 bases; nucleotides not matched to a gene: 15. DNA for the CDR3: TGTGCCAGCAGCGCCCCCAGTAGCGGGGGGGCTTTCTTGACAGATACGCAGTATTTT. Its translation is CASSAPSSGGAFLTDTQYF.

V and J are TRBV14 and TRBJ1-3, with D uncertain. V shed 2 bases and J shed 4 bases, with 6 bases lying between them. This CDR3 comprises 13 residues. Germline V gene lookup returns CDR1 SGHDN and CDR2 FVKESK. CDR3 nucleotides: TGTGCCAGCAGCCAAAGGATGGGAAACACCATATATTTT. This codes for CASSQRMGNTIYF. Combining the CDR3 with reference TRBV14 and TRBJ1-3 gives the whole variable domain EAGVTQFPSHSVIEKGQTVTLRCDPISGHDNLYWYRRVMGKEIKFLLHFVKESKQDESGMPNNRFLAERTGGTYSTLKVQPAELEDSGVYFCASSQRMGNTIYFGEGSWLTVV.

V and J are TRBV5-1 and TRBJ2-2; D gene unclear. The CDR3 is 13 residues long. Looked up from germline, CDR1 is SGHRS and CDR2 is YFSETQ. Trimming took 0 bases from V and 3 from J, leaving 3 bases between them. The CDR3 nucleotides read TGCGCCAGCAGCTTGGTGTACACCGGGGAGCTGTTTTTT. It specifies CASSLVYTGELFF.

The V gene is TRBV6-6, the J gene TRBJ2-1; 9 bases are shared with TRBD2. This CDR3 is 14 amino acids long. Germline assignment: CDR1 MNHNY and CDR2 SVGAGI (reference sequence). Unmatched junction bases numbered 2, after V lost 0 bases and J lost 8 bases. The CDR3 DNA reads TGTGCCAGCAGTTACTCGGCGGGGGGGGATGAGCAGTTCTTC. Its protein is CASSYSAGGDEQFF.

The CDR3 region is CASSFHGGGRETQYF. CDR3 coding DNA: TGTGCCAGCAGCTTCCACGGGGGGGGCCGCGAGACCCAGTACTTC. The gene calls are TRBV5-8 and TRBJ2-5; TRBD2 agrees at 8 bases. The trim removed 2 bases at V and 5 bases at J, leaving 8 bases unmatched. The V gene's germline CDR1 is SGHTS and CDR2 YDEGEE. This CDR3 is built from 15 residues. Full variable domain (remainder filled in from reference TRBV5-8 and TRBJ2-5): EAGVTQSPTHLIKTRGQQATLRCSPISGHTSVYWYQQALGLGLQFLLWYDEGEERNRGNFPPRFSGRQFPNYSSELNVNALELEDSALYLCASSFHGGGRETQYFGPGTRLLVL.

The J gene is TRBJ1-4, the V gene TRBV29-1, with no clear D. Trimming shortened V by 5 bases and J by 0 bases, and 13 bases separated the two germline ends. CDR3 length equals 15 residues. CDR1 SQVTM and CDR2 ANQGSEA come from the germline V gene. The CDR3 DNA is TGCAGCGTTAGATCCCGGGCGGCAACTAATGAAAAACTGTTTTTT. Its protein product is CSVRSRAATNEKLFF.

This clone was picked up a small number of times. This chain uses TRBV18 with TRBJ1-1; D ambiguous. Trimming took 6 bases from V and 0 from J, leaving 17 bases between them. Germline CDR1 and CDR2: KGHSH and LQKENI. The CDR3 runs 16 residues. The CDR3 reads CASSKSTKSMNTEAFF. Written as DNA, the CDR3 is TGTGCCAGCTCCAAATCCACGAAAAGCATGAACACTGAAGCTTTCTTT.

J is TRBJ2-5 and V is TRBV5-8, with 8 bases identical to TRBD2. Germline lookup yields CDR1 SGHTS and CDR2 YDEGEE. Trimming removed 3 bases from V and 4 bases from J; junction bases left unmatched: 11. The CDR3 is made up of 16 amino acids. The CDR3 DNA sequence: TGTGCCAGCAGCTCAGGGAGGGGGACTAGAGTAGAGACCCAGTACTTC. Amino acids: CASSSGRGTRVETQYF.

V is TRBV10-3 and J is TRBJ2-1; 9 bases match TRBD2. CDR1 ENHRY and CDR2 SYGVKD come from the germline V gene. The CDR3 is 14 residues long. Unmatched junction bases numbered 13, after V lost 10 bases and J lost 9 bases. The CDR3 nucleotides are TGTGCCACCCACCGGGGTAGCGGGGGTACTGAGCAGTTCTTC. It translates to CATHRGSGGTEQFF.

The V call is TRBV12-5, the J call TRBJ1-2; 7 nucleotides match TRBD1. CDR3 length equals 12 residues. The J segment lost 7 bases and the V segment lost 5 bases, leaving 4 bases of the junction unmatched. CDR1 and CDR2 from the germline V gene are LGHNT and FRNRAP. The CDR3 reads CASGTEGAGYTF. CDR3 DNA sequence: TGTGCTAGTGGTACCGAGGGGGCTGGCTACACCTTC.

The chain links TRBV27 to TRBJ2-1; D is unclear. The CDR3 loop spans 15 amino acids. V was clipped by 6 bases and J by 3 bases, with 15 bases between them. The V gene's germline CDR1 is MNHEY and CDR2 SMNVEV (reference sequence). Here the CDR3 reads CASSPDVANYNEQFF. The CDR3, as DNA: TGTGCCAGCAGCCCCGACGTAGCAAACTACAATGAGCAGTTCTTC.